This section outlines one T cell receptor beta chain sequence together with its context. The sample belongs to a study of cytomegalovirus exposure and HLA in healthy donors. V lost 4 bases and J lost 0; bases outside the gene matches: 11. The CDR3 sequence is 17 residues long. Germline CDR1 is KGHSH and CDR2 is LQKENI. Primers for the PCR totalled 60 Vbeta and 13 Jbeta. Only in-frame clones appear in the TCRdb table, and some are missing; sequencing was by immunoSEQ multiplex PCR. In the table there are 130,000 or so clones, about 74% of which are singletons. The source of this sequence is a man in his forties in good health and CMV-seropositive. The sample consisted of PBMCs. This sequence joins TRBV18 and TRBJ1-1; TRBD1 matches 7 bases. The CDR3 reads CASSRARGRGMNTEAFF. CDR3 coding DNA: TGTGCCAGCTCACGCGCTAGGGGGCGAGGGATGAACACTGAAGCTTTCTTT. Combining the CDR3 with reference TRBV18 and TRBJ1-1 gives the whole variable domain NAGVMQNPRHLVRRRGQEARLRCSPMKGHSHVYWYRQLPEEGLKFMVYLQKENIIDESGMPKERFSAEFPKEGPSILRIQQVVRGDSAAYFCASSRARGRGMNTEAFFGQGTRLTVV.